Below are 27 T cell receptor beta chains sequenced from a single sample in a study of cytomegalovirus exposure and HLA in healthy donors. This PCR relied on a set of 60 Vbeta primers and 13 Jbeta primers. Measured with immunoSEQ multiplex PCR; TCRdb has only the in-frame clones, and not every one. The data show over 100,000 clones, with 73% seen just once and under 8.5% held by the top ten. Sequenced input: PBMCs. Receptors originate from a man between 35 and 55 years old in good health and CMV-seronegative.

The CDR3 nucleotides read TGTGCCAGCTCACCCCGAGCGAGGGAAGATACGCAGTATTTT. Translated, it gives CASSPRAREDTQYF. The chain couples TRBV18 to TRBJ2-3, with a tentative D call TRBD2 (5 bases). The germline gives CDR1 KGHSH, CDR2 LQKENI. V was trimmed by 3 bases and J by 5 bases, leaving 12 bases between them. The CDR3 loop spans 14 amino acids.

The chain carries TRBV5-5 and TRBJ1-5; the D gene is possibly TRBD1 (6 bases). The CDR3 totals 16 residues. Germline lookup yields CDR1 SGHKS and CDR2 YYEKEE (reference sequence). The germline V and J ends were trimmed by 1 base and 0 bases, with 11 bases remaining between them. This CDR3 reads CASSLTGGRSNQPQHF. The CDR3 nucleotides read TGTGCCAGCAGCTTGACGGGGGGCCGTAGCAATCAGCCCCAGCATTTT. Full variable domain (missing parts from reference TRBV5-5 and TRBJ1-5): DAGVTQSPTHLIKTRGQQVTLRCSPISGHKSVSWYQQVLGQGPQFIFQYYEKEERGRGNFPDRFSARQFPNYSSELNVNALLLGDSALYLCASSLTGGRSNQPQHFGDGTRLSIL.

The chain is built from TRBV7-9 and TRBJ2-1; 10 bases are a match to TRBD1. This CDR3 is 18 amino acids long. Per germline, CDR1 SEHNR and CDR2 FQNEAQ (reference sequence). V shed 5 bases and J 8 bases; nucleotides not matched to a gene: 18. In nucleotides, the CDR3 is TGTGCCAGCAGCCCCAGCCGGGTACGAGGACAGGGGGGGTATGAGCAGTTCTTC. This sequence encodes CASSPSRVRGQGGYEQFF.

J is TRBJ1-2 and V is TRBV2; the D is unclear. V was trimmed by 7 bases and J by 7 bases, leaving 16 bases between them. Germline CDR1 reads SNHLY; CDR2 reads FYNNEI. CDR3 length: 13 amino acids. For the CDR3, the DNA is TGTGCCAGCAACAGTTGGGAGAATGGTGGCTACACCTTC. It is translated as CASNSWENGGYTF.

V and J are TRBV29-1 and TRBJ1-1, with 7 bases that match TRBD1. The CDR3 contains 14 residues. V lost 4 bases to trimming and J lost 3 bases; unmatched junction nucleotides: 8. Looked up from germline, CDR1 is SQVTM and CDR2 is ANQGSEA. For the CDR3, the DNA is TGCAGCGTTGTCAGACAGGGAAGGGACACTGAAGCTTTCTTT. Amino acid sequence: CSVVRQGRDTEAFF.

A few counts support this clone. The chain is built from TRBV15 and TRBJ2-5; D is ambiguous. CDR1 is LNHNV, CDR2 YYDKDF, per germline (reference sequence). V was cut by 3 bases and J by 2 bases, with 10 bases left in between. The CDR3 contains 14 residues. CDR3 loop: CATSSRRQQETQYF. The CDR3, as DNA: TGTGCCACCAGCAGCCGGCGGCAGCAAGAGACCCAGTACTTC.

This clone was detected once. The gene calls are TRBV5-1 and TRBJ1-2; D call uncertain. V was cut by 0 bases and J by 4 bases, with 10 bases left in between. Germline V lookup: CDR1 SGHRS, CDR2 YFSETQ. The CDR3 contains 14 residues. The CDR3 is CASSLDSRSYGYTF. The CDR3 bases are TGCGCCAGCAGCTTGGACTCACGTTCCTATGGCTACACCTTC.

This rearrangement joins TRBV5-1 to TRBJ2-1, with 9 bases identical to TRBD2. This CDR3 is built from 15 residues. Germline CDR1 is SGHRS and CDR2 is YFSETQ. With 0 bases clipped from V and 9 bases from J, the junction kept 7 bases outside the gene matches. The CDR3 sequence is CASSLEGLASFEQFF. The CDR3 DNA reads TGCGCCAGCAGCTTGGAGGGACTAGCCTCTTTTGAGCAGTTCTTC.

This chain links TRBV7-2 with TRBJ2-7; no reliable D call. This CDR3 has 15 residues. V lost 2 bases and J 0 bases, leaving 11 bases between the germline ends. Germline values: CDR1 SGHTA, CDR2 FQGNSA. CDR3 residues: CASSLWPNPSYEQYF. The DNA for the CDR3 is TGTGCCAGCAGCTTATGGCCAAATCCCTCCTACGAGCAGTACTTC.

The chain carries TRBV7-2 and TRBJ1-6; D uncertain. Trimming shortened V by 1 base and J by 9 bases, and 19 bases separated the two germline ends. The CDR3 runs 17 residues. CDR1 is SGHTA and CDR2 is FQGNSA in the germline V gene. This CDR3 reads CASSLVVLQAIGSPLHF. The CDR3, as DNA: TGTGCCAGCAGCTTAGTGGTTCTGCAGGCTATCGGTTCACCCCTCCACTTT.

V and J are TRBV28 and TRBJ1-1; TRBD1 aligns across 7 bases. Trimming removed 4 bases from V and 3 bases from J; junction bases left unmatched: 5. The CDR3 loop spans 14 amino acids. CDR1 and CDR2 from the germline V gene are MDHEN and SYDVKM. The CDR3 DNA is TGTGCCAGCAGTTGGACAGGAGAAGACACTGAAGCTTTCTTT. Translation: CASSWTGEDTEAFF. The whole variable domain, filled in from reference TRBV28 and TRBJ1-1, reads DVKVTQSSRYLVKRTGEKVFLECVQDMDHENMFWYRQDPGLGLRLIYFSYDVKMKEKGDIPEGYSVSREKKERFSLILESASTNQTSMYLCASSWTGEDTEAFFGQGTRLTVV.

This sequence joins TRBV5-1 and TRBJ1-4; D is ambiguous. This CDR3 has 16 residues. V was trimmed by 4 bases and J by 10 bases, leaving 23 bases between them. Germline CDR1 is SGHRS and CDR2 is YFSETQ. The DNA for the CDR3 is TGCGCCAGCAGCCCCACAAGCGACTACCCAGTAACAAAACTGTTTTTT. This translates into CASSPTSDYPVTKLFF.

The chain combines TRBV7-8 with TRBJ2-7; D is possibly TRBD2 (5 bases). Germline-derived CDR1 and CDR2 are SGHVS and FQNEAQ. The V gene lost 1 base and the J gene lost 3 bases, with 13 bases spanning the gap. The CDR3 runs to 15 residues. The CDR3 nucleotides are TGTGCCAGCAGCTTAGGGGAGAGACATCTCTACGAGCAGTACTTC. Encoded protein: CASSLGERHLYEQYF.

V is TRBV18 and J is TRBJ2-5; no definite D call. The V gene's germline CDR1 is KGHSH and CDR2 LQKENI. The germline V and J ends were trimmed by 2 bases and 2 bases, with 15 bases remaining between them. This CDR3 spans 16 amino acids. The CDR3 DNA follows: TGTGCCAGCTCACCAACCCAAGCAGGCTTACAAGAGACCCAGTACTTC. Translating it yields CASSPTQAGLQETQYF.

The chain has TRBV6-6 and TRBJ1-1; tentative D call: TRBD1 (5 bases). V lost 2 bases and J 4 bases, leaving 14 bases between the germline ends. The CDR3 loop spans 15 amino acids. Germline CDR1 is MNHNY and CDR2 is SVGAGI (reference sequence). In nucleotides, the CDR3 is TGTGCCAGCAGTTACAGCGGGGGGGGAACCACTGAAGCTTTCTTT. Its protein is CASSYSGGGTTEAFF.

The chain joins TRBV7-3 to TRBJ2-7; a weak D match, TRBD2 (6 bases). CDR1 SGHTA and CDR2 FQGTGA come from the germline V gene. The CDR3 runs to 13 residues. V lost 2 bases to trimming and J lost 2 bases, with 7 bases between them. The CDR3 sequence: CASSLGGTYEQYF. As DNA, the CDR3 is TGTGCCAGCAGCTTAGGAGGGACCTACGAGCAGTACTTC.

The J gene is TRBJ2-2, the V gene TRBV4-2, with 12 bases matching TRBD2. The CDR3 has 19 residues. Per the germline V gene, CDR1 is LGHNA and CDR2 is YNFKEQ. The junction had 5 bases not matched to a gene; V was cut back by 0 bases and J by 0 bases. The CDR3 DNA is TGTGCCAGCAGCCAAGAAACTAGCGGGGGGATGGCGAACACCGGGGAGCTGTTTTTT. Amino acids: CASSQETSGGMANTGELFF.

This chain joins TRBV5-6 and TRBJ2-3, with D perhaps TRBD2 (7 bases). Germline-derived CDR1 and CDR2 are SGHDT and YYEEEE. The CDR3 length is 17 residues. The V end was cut by 0 bases, the J end by 4 bases, with 18 bases between. CDR3 bases: TGTGCCAGCAGCTTGGTCCGGGGGGCAGTCAACCCAGATACGCAGTATTTT. Protein sequence: CASSLVRGAVNPDTQYF.

This chain links TRBV10-1 with TRBJ2-1; possible D gene TRBD2, 5 bases. The CDR3 has 16 residues. Trimming left V 2 bases short and J 0 bases short, with 11 bases between. Germline V gene lookup returns CDR1 WNHNN and CDR2 SYGVQD (reference sequence). This chain's CDR3 is CASSERGFYSYNEQFF. CDR3 nucleotides: TGCGCCAGCAGTGAGCGGGGATTCTACTCCTACAATGAGCAGTTCTTC.

V and J are TRBV7-3 and TRBJ2-5, with 11 bases aligning to TRBD1. The CDR3 sequence is 14 residues long. V dropped 4 bases and J dropped 4; count of bases not matched to a gene: 2. Germline V gives CDR1 SGHTA, CDR2 FQGTGA. The CDR3 nucleotides are TGTGCCAGCAGCTCAGGGACAGGGGGAGAGACCCAGTACTTC. It translates to CASSSGTGGETQYF.

V gene TRBV11-2 combines with J gene TRBJ2-7, with D possibly being TRBD1 (5 bases). The CDR3 has 15 amino acids. Germline V CDR1 and CDR2: SGHAT, FQNNGV. Trimming removed 1 base from V and 5 bases from J, with 15 bases in between. The CDR3: CASSLGVRVFDEQYF. For the CDR3, the DNA is TGTGCCAGCAGCTTAGGTGTCAGGGTTTTCGACGAGCAGTACTTC.

This clone showed up just once. This sequence joins TRBV4-2 and TRBJ1-1, with D perhaps TRBD1 (6 bases). The CDR3 has 14 amino acids. The germline gives CDR1 LGHNA, CDR2 YNFKEQ. The V end lost 5 bases, the J end lost 7 bases, and 17 bases lay between the germline ends. CDR3 amino acids: CASSTRPGGGEAFF. The CDR3 nucleotides read TGTGCCAGCAGCACCCGCCCGGGGGGCGGTGAAGCTTTCTTT.

The J gene is TRBJ1-1, the V gene TRBV19, with 9 bases identical to TRBD1. The trim removed 5 bases at V and 10 bases at J, leaving 17 bases unmatched. CDR1 is LNHDA and CDR2 is SQIVND in the germline V gene (reference sequence). CDR3 length: 16 amino acids. The CDR3 loop reads CASSPLMGQGHPGAFF. As DNA, the CDR3 is TGTGCCAGTAGTCCTCTTATGGGACAGGGACACCCGGGAGCTTTCTTT.

The rearrangement uses TRBV7-2 and TRBJ2-7; TRBD1 aligns across 9 bases. The V gene's germline CDR1 is SGHTA and CDR2 FQGNSA. This CDR3 has 14 residues. V lost 6 bases to trimming and J lost 3 bases; unmatched junction nucleotides: 6. CDR3 sequence reads: CASSAGTGNYEQYF. DNA of the CDR3: TGTGCCAGCAGTGCCGGGACAGGGAACTACGAGCAGTACTTC.

This clone was seen more than once but under ten times. The chain uses TRBV18 and TRBJ1-1, with 8 bases fitting TRBD1. The germline CDR1 and CDR2 sequences are KGHSH and LQKENI. Trimming at V came to 7 bases and at J to 6 bases, leaving 7 bases not matched to a gene. The CDR3 has 13 residues. The CDR3 nucleotides are TGTGCCAGCTTCATACAGGGGGAATCTGAAGCTTTCTTT. Its protein is CASFIQGESEAFF.

J is TRBJ2-7 and V is TRBV4-3; 8 bases are shared with TRBD1. Per the germline V gene, CDR1 is LGHNA and CDR2 is YSLEER. This CDR3 region has 16 residues. V shed 0 bases and J 4 bases; nucleotides not matched to a gene: 8. CDR3 sequence reads: CASSQDGQGGMYEQYF. The CDR3 bases are TGCGCCAGCAGCCAAGACGGACAGGGAGGCATGTACGAGCAGTACTTC.

The chain joins TRBV7-8 to TRBJ2-3; 8 nucleotides line up with TRBD2. CDR3 size: 16 residues. Germline CDR1 reads SGHVS; CDR2 reads FQNEAQ. V was pared by 4 bases and J by 0 bases, with 6 bases of the junction left unmatched. The CDR3 DNA is TGTGCCAGCAGCTCTGGGACTAGGACTAGCACAGATACGCAGTATTTT. Residues: CASSSGTRTSTDTQYF.